This is a list of T cell receptor beta chains from one sample in a study of T cells in Graves' hyperthyroidism and ophthalmopathy. TCRdb redid the calling of the multiplex PCR reads with MiXCR, one entry per CDR3 protein. The sample lists around 400,000 distinct CDR3 sequences, less than 15% occurring once. The sample taken for sequencing was blood. These receptors came from a woman between 18 and 29 years old with Graves' hyperthyroidism. The CDR3 runs from the conserved cysteine through the conserved F or W. The order of the fields is D gene, J gene, CDR3 length, clone size, V gene, CDR3 protein, CDR3 DNA. A D gene is named only where the DNA matches it firmly. Clone size is stated in some rows and not others, as once, few, many or a class when expanded.

.	TRBJ2-5	12	many	TRBV2	CASRGELETQYF	TGTGCCAGCAGGGGCGAGCTAGAGACCCAGTACTTC
.	TRBJ1-5	20	many	TRBV27	CASSPNFETVGREADQPQHF	TGTGCCAGCAGTCCGAATTTCGAAACAGTCGGCAGGGAGGCTGATCAGCCCCAGCATTTT
.	TRBJ1-1	14	many	TRBV10-3	CAISEGTQNTEAFF	TGTGCCATCAGTGAGGGGACCCAGAACACTGAAGCTTTCTTT
.	TRBJ2-3	14	.	TRBV6-5	CASSRDSYTDTQYF	TGTGCCAGCAGTCGGGATTCCTACACAGATACGCAGTATTTT
.	TRBJ1-5	15	.	TRBV6-1	CASRLDSFGNQPQHF	TGTGCCAGCCGCCTCGACAGTTTCGGCAATCAGCCCCAGCATTTT
.	TRBJ1-2	15	few	TRBV3-1	CASSQEEMGFSGYTF	TGTGCCAGCAGCCAAGAGGAGATGGGGTTCTCGGGCTACACCTTC
.	TRBJ1-6	14	.	TRBV10-2	CASSPDSYGSPLHF	TGCGCCAGCAGTCCAGACAGTTATGGTTCACCCCTCCACTTT
.	TRBJ2-1	14	.	TRBV14	CASSQELWDHEQFF	TGTGCCAGCAGCCAAGAGCTGTGGGACCATGAGCAGTTCTTC
.	TRBJ1-3	17	few	TRBV9	CASSRWTAQNSGNTIYF	TGTGCCAGCAGCCGGTGGACAGCCCAAAACTCTGGAAACACCATATATTTT
.	TRBJ2-1	12	once	TRBV28	CASSLGGNGQFF	TGTGCCAGCAGTTTAGGGGGCAATGGGCAGTTCTTC
TRBD2	TRBJ2-2	17	few	TRBV4-1	CASSQAKAGVRIGELFF	TGCGCCAGCAGCCAAGCAAAAGCGGGAGTACGGATCGGGGAGCTGTTTTTT
TRBD2	TRBJ2-7	16	many	TRBV6-6	CASSYSSGGTHYEQYF	TGTGCCAGCAGTTACTCTAGCGGGGGGACGCACTACGAGCAGTACTTC
.	TRBJ2-5	13	many	TRBV11-2	CASSLVYQETQYF	TGTGCCAGCAGCTTAGTGTACCAAGAGACCCAGTACTTC
TRBD2	TRBJ2-3	15	many	TRBV27	CASTLAGAGTDTQYF	TGTGCCAGCACATTAGCGGGAGCGGGCACAGATACGCAGTATTTT
TRBD2	TRBJ2-5	15	many	TRBV13	CASSPVGGREGTQYF	TGTGCCAGCAGCCCCGTTGGCGGGAGAGAGGGGACCCAGTACTTC
.	TRBJ1-4	16	.	TRBV28	CASSTTGGAVREKLFF	TGTGCCAGCAGCACAACCGGAGGGGCAGTTCGTGAAAAACTGTTTTTT
.	TRBJ2-3	15	few	TRBV20-1	CSALSGQGLEYTQYF	TGCAGTGCCTTGTCGGGGCAGGGACTGGAATATACGCAGTATTTT
.	TRBJ2-5	12	many	TRBV15	CATSIPRETQYF	TGTGCCACCAGCATCCCAAGGGAGACCCAGTACTTC
.	TRBJ1-4	14	many	TRBV18	CASSPGQLTEKLFF	TGTGCCAGCTCACCCGGGCAGCTTACTGAAAAACTGTTTTTT
.	TRBJ1-5	15	.	TRBV7-8	CASSLDEGRGQPQHF	TGTGCCAGCAGCTTAGACGAGGGTCGGGGTCAGCCCCAGCATTTT
.	TRBJ1-1	11	many	TRBV2	CASSVAEEAFF	TGTGCCAGCAGTGTGGCAGAAGAAGCTTTCTTT
TRBD1	TRBJ1-2	13	many	TRBV18	CASSRTDRGGYTF	TGTGCCAGCTCACGGACCGACAGGGGAGGCTACACCTTC
.	TRBJ1-1	14	few	TRBV10-1	CASSETYRVTEAFF	TGCGCCAGCAGTGAGACCTACAGGGTCACTGAAGCTTTCTTT
.	TRBJ2-7	15	many	TRBV5-1	CASSLDTLSSYEQYF	TGCGCCAGCAGCTTGGACACCTTGAGCTCCTACGAGCAGTACTTC
.	TRBJ2-2	13	few	TRBV5-5	CASSLGFAGELFF	TGTGCCAGCAGCTTGGGTTTCGCCGGGGAGCTGTTTTTT
.	TRBJ2-7	16	many	TRBV3-1	CASSLSSSLPSYEQYF	TGTGCCAGCAGCCTCTCGAGCAGTCTACCCTCATACGAGCAGTACTTC
.	TRBJ2-1	15	.	TRBV19	CASSIKGGGSNEQFF	TGTGCCAGTAGTATAAAAGGGGGGGGAAGCAATGAGCAGTTCTTC
.	TRBJ1-2	15	.	TRBV29-1	CSVEDRQVLGDGYTF	TGCAGCGTTGAAGATCGACAGGTGCTAGGGGATGGCTACACCTTC
TRBD1	TRBJ1-5	16	many	TRBV3-1	CASSPSAGGSNQPQHF	TGTGCCAGCAGCCCCTCGGCAGGGGGGAGCAATCAGCCCCAGCATTTT
.	TRBJ1-2	14	many	TRBV28	CASSLGQRFYGYTF	TGTGCCAGCAGTTTAGGACAGCGCTTCTATGGCTACACCTTC
.	TRBJ1-2	14	many	TRBV2	CASSDGTSVYGYTF	TGTGCCAGCAGCGATGGAACAAGTGTCTATGGCTACACCTTC
.	TRBJ2-3	15	many	TRBV20-1	CSAQAATRGTDTQYF	TGCAGTGCCCAGGCCGCGACCCGGGGCACAGATACGCAGTATTTT
TRBD2	TRBJ2-2	16	.	TRBV19	CASSGAGDSNTGELFF	TGTGCCAGTAGTGGGGCGGGAGATTCGAACACCGGGGAGCTGTTTTTT
.	TRBJ2-5	13	many	TRBV20-1	CSARGWEAETQYF	TGCAGTGCTAGAGGGTGGGAAGCGGAGACCCAGTACTTC
.	TRBJ1-3	15	many	TRBV12-3/TRBV12-4	CASSLGTGPLDTIYF	TGTGCCAGCAGTTTGGGGACGGGACCTCTGGACACCATATATTTT
.	TRBJ2-3	15	many	TRBV6-6	CASSYSPMNSDTQYF	TGTGCCAGCAGTTACTCGCCCATGAATTCAGATACGCAGTATTTT
TRBD1	TRBJ2-2	16	many	TRBV6-1	CASSPGTGFNTGELFF	TGTGCCAGCAGTCCCGGGACAGGGTTTAACACCGGGGAGCTGTTTTTT
.	TRBJ2-1	11	many	TRBV20-1	CSAPRVDEQFF	TGCAGTGCCCCTAGGGTCGATGAGCAGTTCTTC
.	TRBJ1-3	16	.	TRBV20-1	CSASKVRISSGNTIYF	TGCAGTGCTTCCAAGGTTCGGATTTCCTCTGGAAACACCATATATTTT
TRBD2	TRBJ2-1	15	.	TRBV19	CASSISGGDYNEQFF	TGTGCCAGTAGTATTAGCGGGGGCGATTACAATGAGCAGTTCTTC
.	TRBJ1-2	12	many	TRBV20-1	CSARGFNYGYTF	TGCAGTGCTAGAGGGTTTAACTATGGCTACACCTTC
TRBD1	TRBJ1-2	15	many	TRBV2	CASSEGGQGNGGYTF	TGTGCCAGCAGTGAAGGAGGACAGGGTAATGGAGGCTACACCTTC
.	TRBJ2-3	12	.	TRBV20-1	CSATSGPDTQYF	TGCAGTGCTACTTCGGGGCCAGATACGCAGTATTTT
.	TRBJ1-2	14	many	TRBV30	CAWSYPARAGGYTF	TGTGCCTGGAGTTATCCTGCCCGAGCCGGTGGCTACACCTTC
.	TRBJ1-6	13	many	TRBV12-3/TRBV12-4	CASSQGRKKPLHF	TGTGCCAGCAGTCAGGGACGGAAAAAGCCCCTCCACTTT
.	TRBJ2-3	17	.	TRBV30	CAWKIMYEALCTDTQYF	TGTGCCTGGAAAATCATGTATGAGGCCCTATGCACAGATACGCAGTATTTT
.	TRBJ1-4	15	many	TRBV6-1	CASSPTPTRLGKLFF	TGTGCCAGCAGTCCAACTCCTACACGGCTTGGAAAACTGTTTTTT
.	TRBJ2-5	13	.	TRBV15	CATSRGGEATQYF	TGTGCCACCAGCAGAGGGGGGGAAGCGACCCAGTACTTC